This T cell receptor beta chain stems from a study of shared clonotypes between healthy human individuals. Overall study findings and caveats: Naive subsets usually exceeded memory subsets in estimated richness.

Germline lookup yields CDR1 LNHDA and CDR2 SQIVND (reference sequence). V lost 7 bases and J lost 0, with 18 bases in between. This CDR3 region has 16 residues. Cells designated naive CD8 were CD45RO-negative and were positively selected for CCR7, with terminally differentiated effector memory CD45RA+ cells excluded. Details on this clone: Its antigen remains unknown.

Sequenced by immunoSEQ multiplex PCR; TCRdb stores in-frame clones only, minus some. The sample shows about 610,000 clones, about 96% of them seen only once. This clonotype originated in a woman aged 25 to 39 in good health. The chain recombines TRBV19 with TRBJ1-1; D may be TRBD1 (5 bases). The sample taken for sequencing was naive CD8+ T cells sorted from blood. The CDR3 coding sequence is TGTGCCAGTATTGTCGGGGCGTCTGAAATGAACACTGAAGCTTTCTTT. This encodes CASIVGASEMNTEAFF.